This entry lists 3 T cell receptor beta chains sequenced from one sample in a study of blood T cells in healthy people across ages. Combining a sample-barcoded 5' primer with a J-beta primer mix, a second PCR ran for roughly 7 to 12 cycles. Each CDR3 protein is one row after TCRdb ran MiXCR on the 5' RACE reads. The data show about 1,000,000 distinct CDR3 sequences, around 43% seen once. Sequencing was done on a sample of blood. The receptors were gathered from a woman aged 55-69 years in good health.

The V call is TRBV19, the J call TRBJ1-5; 7 bases fit TRBD1. The J segment lost 7 bases and the V segment lost 7 bases, leaving 10 bases of the junction unmatched. Germline V gene sequence: CDR1 LNHDA, CDR2 SQIVND (reference sequence). The CDR3 totals 14 residues. This CDR3 is CASTATGTRQPQHF. CDR3 in DNA: TGTGCCAGTACCGCGACAGGGACACGACAGCCCCAGCATTTT. Based on the CDR3 plus reference TRBV19 and TRBJ1-5, the full variable domain is DGGITQSPKYLFRKEGQNVTLSCEQNLNHDAMYWYRQDPGQGLRLIYYSQIVNDFQKGDIAEGYSVSREKKESFPLTVTSAQKNPTAFYLCASTATGTRQPQHFGDGTRLSIL.

The V gene is TRBV6-6, the J gene TRBJ2-4; TRBD1 agrees at 7 bases. The last part of the DNA fits TRBJ2-7 better; the J call may be wrong. The CDR3 covers 13 residues. Germline lookup yields CDR1 MNHNY and CDR2 SVGAGI (reference sequence). CDR3 bases: TGTGCCAGCCAAAGGGGGCGGTCGTACGAGCAGTACTTC. It yields the protein CASQRGRSYEQYF.

CDR3 loop: CATSDSDRASQQFF. CDR3 nucleotide sequence: TGTGCCACCAGTGATTCCGACAGGGCAAGCCAGCAGTTCTTC. The chain is built from TRBV24-1 and TRBJ2-1, with TRBD1 identical over 7 bases. The CDR3 extends over 14 amino acids. V was pared by 2 bases and J by 11 bases, with 8 bases of the junction left unmatched. The germline V gene encodes CDR1 KGHDR and CDR2 SFDVKD.